This TCR beta chain was sequenced for a study of CD4+ T cells in melanoma. Study conclusions and caveats: Neoantigen-specific CD4+ T cells in melanoma reportedly had diverse differentiation states. A reported correlation linked neoantigen-specific CD4+ T cells to CD8+, macrophage and B cell function.

CDR1 and CDR2 (germline): SGHTS, YDEGEE. This CDR3 region has 14 residues. Germline trimming cut 4 bases from V and 7 bases from J; bases unmatched to any gene: 8. Some clones are missing from TCRdb's copy, which holds only in-frame ones; the method was immunoSEQ multiplex PCR. The table includes 7,500 to 9,500 clones, under 75% detected once. As to this clone: Its antigen is unidentified.

The source of this sequence is a human donor with melanoma. Sample: cells from a culture (not recorded whether cultured in vitro). The chain carries TRBV5-8 and TRBJ1-5; 7 bases are a match to TRBD1. The CDR3 protein is CASSDGRGEQPQHF. The CDR3 DNA sequence: TGTGCCAGCAGCGATGGCAGGGGGGAGCAGCCCCAGCATTTT.